The following is a TCR beta chain sequence with its context. Antigen specificity is unknown. Tumor samples were obtained before definitive surgery or chemotherapy. TCRdb keeps only in-frame clones here, not all; method: immunoSEQ multiplex PCR. The sample lists about 4,300 clones, around four fifths occurring once. This sample is part of a study of high-grade serous ovarian cancer treatment subgroups. Study summary: Samples averaged around 13,000 reads and around 7,600 unique TCR beta rearrangements. Findings and caveats of the study: Without spatial data, bulk sequencing limits insight into HGSC tumor diversity. The analyses considered CDR3 and ignored CDR1 and CDR2. Clonal relatedness tracked neoantigen level, and by trend copy number and mutation load.

CDR1 and CDR2 from the germline V gene are SGHTS and YDEGEE. Trimming cost V 0 bases and J 7 bases, with 11 bases left between them. The CDR3 totals 14 residues. Sequencing input: tumor tissue. The V and J genes are TRBV5-8 and TRBJ2-1, with D possibly being TRBD1 (6 bases). This receptor was identified in a human donor with high-grade serous ovarian cancer. CDR3 nucleotide sequence: TGTGCCAGCAGCTTGGAGAGGGGGTTAAATGAGCAGTTCTTC. This encodes CASSLERGLNEQFF.